Listed here are 11 T cell receptor beta chains from one sample, sequenced in a study of T cells expressing NK-cell markers. TCRdb reprocessed the 5' RACE reads and stores each CDR3 protein as one record, lacking DNA. This listing includes 400,000 to 500,000 distinct CDR3 sequences. Specimen: blood T cells: a sorted CD56 or NKG2C T cell subset, CD4+ or CD8+ T cells, or bulk PBMC T cells (not recorded which). The source is a woman between 18 and 69 years old in good health.

The V and J genes are TRBV29-1 and TRBJ2-2; absent DNA, TCRdb's TRBD1 call cannot be checked. The CDR3 extends over 14 amino acids. CDR1 is SQVTM, CDR2 ANQGSEA, per germline. The chain's CDR3 is CSVLRDRNTGELFF.

This sequence joins TRBV20-1 and TRBJ2-1; TCRdb calls TRBD2, which cannot be checked without DNA. The germline gives CDR1 DFQATT, CDR2 SNEGSKA (reference sequence). This CDR3 comprises 14 residues. This CDR3 reads CSPGGPQAYNEQFF.

The gene calls are TRBV29-1 and TRBJ1-2; the TCRdb D gene call, TRBD1, has no DNA to confirm it. There are 11 residues in the CDR3. Germline CDR1 SQVTM, CDR2 ANQGSEA. CDR3: CSGGGVDGYTF.

CDR3 region: CASSYRGLYNSPLHF. This chain joins TRBV6-2 or TRBV6-3 and TRBJ1-6; TCRdb indicates TRBD1, and absent DNA this call remains unverified. Germline CDR1 reads MNHEY; CDR2 reads SVGEGT. The CDR3 has 15 amino acids.

V and J are TRBV20-1 and TRBJ2-1. The germline V gene has CDR1 DFQATT and CDR2 SNEGSKA (reference sequence). The CDR3 totals 15 residues. CDR3 loop: CSARAVLSSYNEQFF.

This rearrangement joins TRBV7-2 to TRBJ1-5. The CDR3 contains 13 residues. The germline V gene has CDR1 SGHTA and CDR2 FQGNSA. This CDR3 reads CASSSVGQQPQHF.

This rearrangement joins TRBV11-2 to TRBJ2-1; the D call of TRBD2 rests on TCRdb alone, since no DNA is present to check it. The germline CDR1 and CDR2 sequences are SGHAT and FQNNGV. The CDR3 runs to 13 residues. CDR3 protein: CASSSGLALEQFF.

This chain connects TRBV6-1 to TRBJ2-5; lacking DNA, the TRBD2 call made by TCRdb goes unchecked. Germline CDR1 reads MNHNS; CDR2 reads SASEGT. The CDR3 totals 14 residues. CDR3 sequence: CASSPPRARETQYF.

This rearrangement joins TRBV7-3 to TRBJ1-6. The CDR3 is 13 residues long. Looked up from germline, CDR1 is SGHTA and CDR2 is FQGTGA. The CDR3: CASSLVRNSPLHF.

The chain has TRBV4-1 and TRBJ1-1; absent DNA, TCRdb's TRBD1 call cannot be checked. Germline V gene sequence: CDR1 MGHRA, CDR2 YSYEKL. The CDR3 runs 15 residues. The CDR3 loop is CASSHARDRNTEAFF.

This chain uses TRBV27 with TRBJ2-2; as DNA is missing, the TRBD2 call by TCRdb cannot be tested. CDR3 size: 16 residues. CDR1 and CDR2 from the germline V gene are MNHEY and SMNVEV (reference sequence). This CDR3 reads CASSARTSGATGELFF.